This entry lists 8 T cell receptor beta chains sequenced from one sample in a study of T cell clonotyping in hematopoietic cell transplantation (dated by TCRdb to the early 2020s). The intended sense of this specimen's time point label: 100 days after allo-HCT. The receptor library was made with the immunoSEQ multiplex PCR assay. Imported from immuneACCESS, the table was reduced by TCRdb to in-frame sequences with V and J called. These copies leave out some clones; in studies compared against another copy, an unresolved V gene accounts for under half, and the cause of the remainder is not known. A total of approximately 15,000 clones appear in this sample, under 90% of them only once. Jointly, the top ten make up 3.5% to 5% of the sample. Source: PBMCs, taken 100 days after allogeneic stem cell transplant. Source of these receptors: a male patient between 60 and 69 years old who had an allogeneic stem cell transplant from a related donor, so the T cells may come from the graft donor. Some clones in this sample may be carry-over from other donors' samples.

CDR3 region: CASSPAPESPLHF. For the CDR3, the DNA is TGTGCCAGCAGCCCCGCACCCGAATCACCCCTCCACTTT. This chain connects TRBV13 to TRBJ1-6, with no clear D. The germline V gene encodes CDR1 PRHDT and CDR2 FYEKMQ (reference sequence). V was trimmed by 5 bases and J by 10 bases, leaving 12 bases between them. This CDR3 region has 13 residues. Supplemented by reference TRBV13 and TRBJ1-6, the full variable domain reads AAGVIQSPRHLIKEKRETATLKCYPIPRHDTVYWYQQGPGQDPQFLISFYEKMQSDKGSIPDRFSAQQFSDYHSELNMSSLELGDSALYFCASSPAPESPLHFGNGTRLTVT.

V gene TRBV28 combines with J gene TRBJ2-7; 7 bases are a match to TRBD2. V shed 6 bases and J 0 bases; nucleotides not matched to a gene: 8. Germline-derived CDR1 and CDR2 are MDHEN and SYDVKM. The CDR3 sequence is 15 residues long. This CDR3 is CASRGGTGSSYEQYF. Here the CDR3 DNA reads TGTGCCAGCAGGGGAGGGACGGGGAGCTCCTACGAGCAGTACTTC. The full variable domain, rest sourced from reference TRBV28 and TRBJ2-7, is DVKVTQSSRYLVKRTGEKVFLECVQDMDHENMFWYRQDPGLGLRLIYFSYDVKMKEKGDIPEGYSVSREKKERFSLILESASTNQTSMYLCASRGGTGSSYEQYFGPGTRLTVT.

This clone was detected only once. The chain joins TRBV7-6 to TRBJ2-1, with D possibly being TRBD2 (6 bases). V was trimmed by 4 bases and J by 2 bases, leaving 9 bases between them. Germline assignment: CDR1 SGHVS and CDR2 FNYEAQ. The length of the CDR3 is 14 residues. DNA for the CDR3: TGTGCCAGCAGCTCCCCGGGGGCCTACAATGAGCAGTTCTTC. Its protein product is CASSSPGAYNEQFF.

This chain joins TRBV5-1 and TRBJ2-3; TRBD2 matches 10 bases. Germline CDR1 and CDR2: SGHRS and YFSETQ. Trimming cost V 0 bases and J 4 bases; bases outside gene matches: 8. The CDR3 runs to 17 residues. The CDR3: CASSLAQAAGGPDTQYF. The CDR3 nucleotides are TGCGCCAGCAGCTTGGCCCAGGCAGCGGGGGGGCCAGATACGCAGTATTTT.

This clone is labeled as large. The genes are TRBV19 and TRBJ1-5; tentative D call: TRBD1 (5 bases). CDR1 and CDR2 (germline): LNHDA, SQIVND (reference sequence). Trimming pared 4 bases from V and 7 bases from J, leaving 11 bases between. The CDR3 spans 13 residues. As DNA, the CDR3 is TGTGCCAGTAGTACAGGGAATGGGCAGCCCCAGCATTTT. Residues: CASSTGNGQPQHF.

This clone occurred once. The chain is built from TRBV4-3 and TRBJ1-3; D is unclear. V lost 4 bases to trimming and J lost 2 bases, with 6 bases between them. The CDR3 is made up of 13 amino acids. Germline V gives CDR1 LGHNA, CDR2 YSLEER. This CDR3 is CASSPDPGNTIYF. CDR3 bases: TGCGCCAGCAGCCCGGACCCTGGAAACACCATATATTTT.

The chain recombines TRBV10-3 with TRBJ2-2; D not resolved. CDR3 length equals 12 residues. Germline V gene sequence: CDR1 ENHRY, CDR2 SYGVKD. V was clipped by 1 base and J by 6 bases, with 3 bases between them. The CDR3 coding sequence is TGTGCCATCAGTGAGTTGTCCGGGGAGCTGTTTTTT. Amino acid sequence: CAISELSGELFF.

This chain uses TRBV7-3 with TRBJ2-3; D gene uncertain. CDR3 size: 13 residues. V was trimmed by 5 bases and J by 5 bases, leaving 11 bases between them. Per germline, CDR1 SGHTA and CDR2 FQGTGA. CDR3 protein: CASSPRMVDTQYF. CDR3 bases: TGTGCCAGCAGCCCGCGAATGGTAGATACGCAGTATTTT.